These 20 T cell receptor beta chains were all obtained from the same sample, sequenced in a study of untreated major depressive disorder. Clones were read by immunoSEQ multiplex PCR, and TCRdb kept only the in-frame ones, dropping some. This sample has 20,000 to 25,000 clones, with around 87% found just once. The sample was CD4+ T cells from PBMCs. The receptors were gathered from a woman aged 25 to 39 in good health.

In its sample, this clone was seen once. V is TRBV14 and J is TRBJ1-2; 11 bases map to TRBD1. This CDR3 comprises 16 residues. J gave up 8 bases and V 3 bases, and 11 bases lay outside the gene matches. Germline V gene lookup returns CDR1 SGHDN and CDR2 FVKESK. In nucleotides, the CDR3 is TGTGCCAGCAGCCACCCCGGACAGGGGGCCTTGTTGGGCTACACCTTC. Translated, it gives CASSHPGQGALLGYTF.

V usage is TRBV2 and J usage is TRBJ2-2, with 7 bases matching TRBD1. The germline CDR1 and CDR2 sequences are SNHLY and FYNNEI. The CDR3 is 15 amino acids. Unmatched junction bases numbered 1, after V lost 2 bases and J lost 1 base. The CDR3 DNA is TGTGCCAGCAGTGAATGGGACAGGAACACCGGGGAGCTGTTTTTT. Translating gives CASSEWDRNTGELFF.

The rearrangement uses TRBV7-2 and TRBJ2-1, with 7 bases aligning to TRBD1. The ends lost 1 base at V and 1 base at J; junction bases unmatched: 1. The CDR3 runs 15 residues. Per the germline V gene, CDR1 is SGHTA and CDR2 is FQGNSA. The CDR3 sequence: CASSLGDSSYNEQFF. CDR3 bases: TGTGCCAGCAGCTTAGGGGACAGTTCCTACAATGAGCAGTTCTTC.

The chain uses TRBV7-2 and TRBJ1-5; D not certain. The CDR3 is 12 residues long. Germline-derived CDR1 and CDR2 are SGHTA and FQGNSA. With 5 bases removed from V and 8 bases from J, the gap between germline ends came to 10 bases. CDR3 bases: TGTGCCAGCAGCGAAACACGGAAGCCCCAGCATTTT. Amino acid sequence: CASSETRKPQHF.

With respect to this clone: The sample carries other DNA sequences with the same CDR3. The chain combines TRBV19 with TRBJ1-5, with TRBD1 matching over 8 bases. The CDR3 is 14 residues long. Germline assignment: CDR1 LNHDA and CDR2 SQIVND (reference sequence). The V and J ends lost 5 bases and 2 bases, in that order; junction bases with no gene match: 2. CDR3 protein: CASSGTGGNQPQHF. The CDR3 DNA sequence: TGTGCCAGTAGTGGGACAGGCGGCAATCAGCCCCAGCATTTT.

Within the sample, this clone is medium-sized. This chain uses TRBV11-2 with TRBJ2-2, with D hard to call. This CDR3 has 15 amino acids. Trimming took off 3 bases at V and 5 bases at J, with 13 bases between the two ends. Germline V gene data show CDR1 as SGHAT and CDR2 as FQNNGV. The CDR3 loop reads CASSLGRSLTGELFF. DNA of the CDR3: TGTGCCAGCAGCTTGGGCAGGAGCTTGACCGGGGAGCTGTTTTTT.

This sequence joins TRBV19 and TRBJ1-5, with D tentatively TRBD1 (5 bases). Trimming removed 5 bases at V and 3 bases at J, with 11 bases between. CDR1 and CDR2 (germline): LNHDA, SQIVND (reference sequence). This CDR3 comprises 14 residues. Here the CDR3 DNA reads TGTGCCAGTAGTTCCGGGGGACTCAATCAGCCCCAGCATTTT. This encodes CASSSGGLNQPQHF.

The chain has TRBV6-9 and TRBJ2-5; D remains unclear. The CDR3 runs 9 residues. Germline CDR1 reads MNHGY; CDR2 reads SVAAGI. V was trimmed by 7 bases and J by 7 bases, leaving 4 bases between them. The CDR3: CASKGTQYF. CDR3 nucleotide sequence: TGTGCCAGCAAGGGGACCCAGTACTTC.

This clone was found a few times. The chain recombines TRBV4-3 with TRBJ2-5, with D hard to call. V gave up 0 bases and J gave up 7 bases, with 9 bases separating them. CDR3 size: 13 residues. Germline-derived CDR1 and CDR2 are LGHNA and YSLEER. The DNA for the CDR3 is TGCGCCAGCAGCCAAGATATCGGGCGGACCCAGTACTTC. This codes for CASSQDIGRTQYF.

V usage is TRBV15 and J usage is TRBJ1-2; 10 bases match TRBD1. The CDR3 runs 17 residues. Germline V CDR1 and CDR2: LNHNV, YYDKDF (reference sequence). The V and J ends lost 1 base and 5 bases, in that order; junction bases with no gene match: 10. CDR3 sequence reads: CATSRGHRDRGGYGYTF. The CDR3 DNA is TGTGCCACCAGCAGAGGGCACCGGGACAGGGGAGGGTATGGCTACACCTTC.

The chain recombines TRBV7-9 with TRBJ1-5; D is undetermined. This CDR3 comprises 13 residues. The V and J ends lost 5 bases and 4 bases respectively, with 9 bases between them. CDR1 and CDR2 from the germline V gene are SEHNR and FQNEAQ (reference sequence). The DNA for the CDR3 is TGTGCCAGCAGCGGACGGAGAAATCAGCCCCAGCATTTT. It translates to CASSGRRNQPQHF.

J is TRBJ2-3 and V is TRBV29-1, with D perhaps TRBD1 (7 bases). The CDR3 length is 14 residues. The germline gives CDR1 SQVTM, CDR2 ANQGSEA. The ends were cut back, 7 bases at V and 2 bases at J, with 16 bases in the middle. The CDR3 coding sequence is TGCAGCGCCGGGAACAGGGGACTCACAGATACGCAGTATTTT. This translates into CSAGNRGLTDTQYF.

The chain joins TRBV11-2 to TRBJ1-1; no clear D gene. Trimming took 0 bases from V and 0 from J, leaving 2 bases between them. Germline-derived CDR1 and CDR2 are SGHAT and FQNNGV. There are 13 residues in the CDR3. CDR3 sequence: CASSLELNTEAFF. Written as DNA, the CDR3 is TGTGCCAGCAGCTTAGAGTTGAACACTGAAGCTTTCTTT.

The CDR3 DNA is TGCGCCAGCAGCCCCGACCCCTCGGGAGATACGCAGTATTTT. Translating it yields CASSPDPSGDTQYF. The chain recombines TRBV5-1 with TRBJ2-3; D remains ambiguous. The CDR3 length is 14 residues. Trimming took 4 bases from V and 5 from J, leaving 14 bases between them. CDR1 and CDR2 from the germline V gene are SGHRS and YFSETQ.

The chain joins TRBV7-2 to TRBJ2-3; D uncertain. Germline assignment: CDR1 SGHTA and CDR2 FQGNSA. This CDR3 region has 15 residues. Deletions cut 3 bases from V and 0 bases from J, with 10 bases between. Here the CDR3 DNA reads TGTGCCAGCAGCTTCCAGTTGGTCAGCACAGATACGCAGTATTTT. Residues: CASSFQLVSTDTQYF. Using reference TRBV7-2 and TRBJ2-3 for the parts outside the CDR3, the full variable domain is GAGVSQSPSNKVTEKGKDVELRCDPISGHTALYWYRQSLGQGLEFLIYFQGNSAPDKSGLPSDRFSAERTGGSVSTLTIQRTQQEDSAVYLCASSFQLVSTDTQYFGPGTRLTVL.

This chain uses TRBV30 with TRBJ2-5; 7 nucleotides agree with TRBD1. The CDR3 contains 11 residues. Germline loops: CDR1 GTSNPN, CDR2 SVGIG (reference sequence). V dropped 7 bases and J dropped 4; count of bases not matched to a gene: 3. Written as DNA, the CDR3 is TGTGCCTTACAGGGGTTAGAGACCCAGTACTTC. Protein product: CALQGLETQYF.

The CDR3 DNA sequence: TGTGCCAGCAGTGGAAGGAATGAGCAGTTCTTC. Its translation is CASSGRNEQFF. The rearrangement uses TRBV6-5 and TRBJ2-1; unclear D gene. This CDR3 has 11 amino acids. The V gene's germline CDR1 is MNHEY and CDR2 SVGAGI. Trimming shortened V by 5 bases and J by 7 bases, and 6 bases separated the two germline ends.

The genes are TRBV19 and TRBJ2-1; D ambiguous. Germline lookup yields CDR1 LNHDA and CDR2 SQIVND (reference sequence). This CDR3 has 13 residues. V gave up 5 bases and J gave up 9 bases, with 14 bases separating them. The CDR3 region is CASSSPGRSEQFF. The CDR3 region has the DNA TGTGCCAGTAGTTCGCCTGGTCGTAGTGAGCAGTTCTTC.

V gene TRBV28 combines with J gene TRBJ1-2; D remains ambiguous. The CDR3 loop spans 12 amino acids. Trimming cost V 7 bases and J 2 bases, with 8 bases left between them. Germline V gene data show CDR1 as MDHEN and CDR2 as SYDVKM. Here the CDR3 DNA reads TGTGCCAGCACCGACATGAACTATGGCTACACCTTC. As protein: CASTDMNYGYTF.

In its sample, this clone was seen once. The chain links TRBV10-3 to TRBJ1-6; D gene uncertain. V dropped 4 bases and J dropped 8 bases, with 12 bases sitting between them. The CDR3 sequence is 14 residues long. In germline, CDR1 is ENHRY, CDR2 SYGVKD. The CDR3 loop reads CAISGSPPDSPLHF. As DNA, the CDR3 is TGTGCCATCAGTGGTTCACCGCCCGATTCACCCCTCCACTTT.